Many counts were recorded for the clone carrying this T cell receptor (beta chain). Its antigen is as yet unknown. With a much larger clone just one base away, this may be a read error. TCRdb recomputed calls from the 5' RACE reads with MiXCR, one row per CDR3 protein. The table has fewer than 15,000 distinct CDR3 sequences, about 22% seen once. General observations from the study: Tumor memory CD4+ T cell TCR gene usage was found to cluster with blood and lymph node memory CD4+ cells and with lymph node naive CD4+ cells. Tumor Tregs overlapped most with tumor, then blood, naive CD4+ cells.

This receptor was identified in a female donor with breast cancer. Sequencing was carried out using naive CD4+ T cells sorted from blood. Subset meaning: naive CD4+ T cells, CD4+CD45RA+CD25-.

CDR3 in amino acids: CASRDSGSLVTGTQYF. The CDR3 DNA follows: TGTGCCAGCAGGGATAGCGGGAGTCTTGTTACAGGTACGCAGTATTTT. The chain is built from TRBV6-5 and TRBJ2-3; 9 bases agree with TRBD2. Germline-derived CDR1 and CDR2 are MNHEY and SVGAGI. The CDR3 has 16 amino acids.